This T cell receptor (beta chain) comes out of a study of cytomegalovirus exposure and HLA in healthy donors. With respect to this clone: Its antigen is as yet unknown.

The CDR3 is 12 amino acids. Germline CDR1 SGHTA, CDR2 FQGNSA. Trimming pared 5 bases from V and 9 bases from J, leaving 13 bases between. Study-level findings and limits: Most TCR sequences were uncommon, yet certain public TCRs appeared in many donors. In vitro, three CMV-associated chains proved specific for CMV antigens. Per published reports, the classifier diagnosed cytomegalovirus status with high specificity and sensitivity.

The approximately 120-subject validation cohort, separate from the approximately 670-subject first cohort, included the donors. Libraries were prepared by immunoSEQ multiplex PCR; TCRdb keeps only in-frame clonotypes and omits some of them. Of around 71,000 clones listed, approximately 96% are singletons. The V and J genes are TRBV7-2 and TRBJ1-1; D might be TRBD1 (6 bases). Input material: PBMCs. The receptor was derived from a man younger than 30 in good health and CMV-seropositive. The CDR3 DNA reads as TGTGCCAGCAGCCAGGGGCGACCTAAAGCTTTCTTT. Encoded protein: CASSQGRPKAFF. The full variable domain, rest sourced from reference TRBV7-2 and TRBJ1-1, is GAGVSQSPSNKVTEKGKDVELRCDPISGHTALYWYRQSLGQGLEFLIYFQGNSAPDKSGLPSDRFSAERTGGSVSTLTIQRTQQEDSAVYLCASSQGRPKAFFGQGTRLTVV.